The 8 T cell receptor beta chains below come from one sample, sequenced in a study of T cell responses to AZD1222 COVID-19 vaccine (dated by TCRdb to 2020 to 2022). To prepare the library, the immunoSEQ multiplex PCR assay was applied. This is the immuneACCESS table as TCRdb keeps it, with only in-frame sequences that have V and J called. A part of the clones is gone; compared with another copy, unresolved V genes explain less than half, and the rest is unexplained. The sample contains 120,000 or so clones, over 75% of them found a single time. The top ten clones comprise under 3.5% of the sample. The time point label on this specimen signifies: baseline before first vaccination. The starting material was peripheral blood, obtained on day 0 of AZD1222 vaccination. Every receptor here comes from an adult in good health.

The genes are TRBV27 and TRBJ1-6; D remains unclear. Trimming took 3 bases from V and 9 from J, leaving 12 bases between them. This CDR3 has 14 residues. Germline assignment: CDR1 MNHEY and CDR2 SMNVEV (reference sequence). DNA of the CDR3: TGTGCCAGCAGTTTCGGTCCTACGGGTTCACCCCTCCACTTT. Encoded protein: CASSFGPTGSPLHF.

V gene TRBV20-1 combines with J gene TRBJ2-2; no clear D gene. The CDR3 covers 13 residues. Between the trimmed V and J ends, which lost 3 bases and 6 bases, there was a span of 11 bases. CDR1 and CDR2 from the germline V gene are DFQATT and SNEGSKA (reference sequence). This CDR3 reads CSASYGYPGELFF. Written as DNA, the CDR3 is TGCAGTGCTAGTTATGGGTACCCCGGGGAGCTGTTTTTT.

The J gene is TRBJ2-2, the V gene TRBV27; D gene uncertain. Trimming took off 5 bases at V and 5 bases at J, with 6 bases between the two ends. Per germline, CDR1 MNHEY and CDR2 SMNVEV (reference sequence). CDR3 length equals 12 residues. This CDR3 is CASSHPTGELFF. The CDR3 region has the DNA TGTGCCAGCAGTCATCCAACCGGGGAGCTGTTTTTT.

J is TRBJ1-5 and V is TRBV6-2 or TRBV6-3; no clear D gene. With 5 bases removed from V and 2 bases from J, the gap between germline ends came to 10 bases. This CDR3 spans 14 amino acids. Per the germline V gene, CDR1 is MNHEY and CDR2 is SVGEGT. The CDR3 region has the DNA TGTGCCAGCAGTCTCTCGACGGGCAATCAGCCCCAGCATTTT. Translating it yields CASSLSTGNQPQHF.

This chain links TRBV5-5 with TRBJ2-1; the D is unclear. This CDR3 spans 15 amino acids. V was shortened by 0 bases and J by 2 bases, with 9 bases between the two germline ends. Germline CDR1 is SGHKS and CDR2 is YYEKEE (reference sequence). CDR3 in amino acids: CASSLVVSTYNEQFF. Written as DNA, the CDR3 is TGTGCCAGCAGCTTGGTGGTGAGTACCTACAATGAGCAGTTCTTC.

This chain uses TRBV9 with TRBJ2-7; unclear D gene. The CDR3 totals 13 residues. The germline V gene encodes CDR1 SGDLS and CDR2 YYNGEE. Trimming took 3 bases from V and 9 from J, leaving 16 bases between them. CDR3 DNA sequence: TGTGCCAGCAGCGCTGGAGTTGTGCCGTTGCAGTACTTC. This encodes CASSAGVVPLQYF.

V and J are TRBV29-1 and TRBJ2-1, with D perhaps matching TRBD1 (6 bases). This CDR3 is 11 amino acids long. Trimming removed 6 bases from V and 9 bases from J, with 12 bases in between. CDR1 and CDR2 (germline): SQVTM, ANQGSEA. Written as DNA, the CDR3 is TGCAGCGTGCCAGGGGCGGGTGAGCAGTTCTTC. Protein sequence: CSVPGAGEQFF.

V is TRBV15 and J is TRBJ1-6; 8 positions match TRBD1. The germline CDR1 and CDR2 sequences are LNHNV and YYDKDF (reference sequence). The CDR3 is made up of 17 amino acids. Trimming removed 5 bases from V and 1 base from J; junction bases left unmatched: 7. CDR3 coding DNA: TGTGCCACCAGCGGGCCACGGACAGGGTCCTATAATTCACCCCTCCACTTT. This codes for CATSGPRTGSYNSPLHF.